This TCR beta chain derives from a study of T cells in Graves' hyperthyroidism and ophthalmopathy (dated by TCRdb to the late 2010s). With respect to the entire study: Peripheral blood samples were taken at initial diagnosis, before any treatment was given. After sampling, hyperthyroidism patients received methimazole starting at 30 mg daily, and ophthalmopathy patients received high-dose intravenous methylprednisolone. TCR Vbeta CDR3 sequencing of 140 or so peripheral blood samples (more than 40 ophthalmopathy, under 80 hyperthyroidism and some 17 progressor patients) is reported in the paper. The 100 discovery patients were randomly split 7:3 into training and test sets. A discovery cohort of about 95 patients, approximately 44 with Graves' ophthalmopathy and roughly 59 with stable Graves' hyperthyroidism, was used to find distinguishing TCR V-J signatures. Whether ophthalmopathy could be predicted prospectively was tested in an independent validation cohort made up of under 20 hyperthyroidism patients plus 17 patients who later progressed to ophthalmopathy. In more than five Graves' hyperthyroidism patients, the study also compared T-cell repertoires from thyroid tissue with T-cell repertoires from blood.

CDR1 is given as SEHNR and CDR2 as FQNEAQ, both from the germline V gene (reference sequence). Spanning cysteine to phenylalanine, the CDR3 consists of 15 amino acids. CDR3 DNA is the only sequence kept; it has 45 bases, read in frame from the first base. Trimming removed 1 base from V and 5 bases from J, leaving 15 bases between the germline ends. Graves' hyperthyroidism was defined as stable when no progression to ophthalmopathy occurred over 18 months of follow-up. The hyperthyroidism patients were between 18 and 65 years old and newly diagnosed, with a disease duration of less than 2 months. Patients with uncontrolled infections, other autoimmune diseases, pregnancy or lactation were excluded. Clinical symptoms, serum thyroxine and TRAb, thyroid ultrasound, and orbital computed tomography formed the basis for the diagnoses. PBMCs were isolated from 10 ml of fresh peripheral blood by Ficoll-Paque density gradient centrifugation. Total RNA was extracted with Trizol reagent, and quality was checked on an Agilent 2100 Bioanalyzer.

Comment on this clonotype: Its antigen is not yet known. One base away there is no much larger clone; base qualities are not given.

The TCR beta CDR3 regions were amplified from the RNA transcripts. The first round of RT-PCR for the TCR CDR3 was performed with the HTBI primer set and the Qiagen OneStep RT-PCR kit. Libraries were constructed in a second round of multiplex PCR, after which size selection and purification were performed. Libraries were sequenced paired-end with 100 bp reads on an Illumina HiSeq2000. Concerning the study's data processing: SOAPnuke was used to process the raw data, throwing out any read that contained adapters or uncalled bases, had a mean Phred below 15, or lacked an exact constant-primer or identifier match. COPE v1.2.5 was used to merge high-quality paired reads, and clonotypes were defined as unique nucleotide sequences. MiTCR v1.1 was used to align the clonotypes against IMGT TRBV, TRBD and TRBJ reference segments. The analysis was restricted to V-J combinations with a frequency above 0.0001, which together covered about 99% of the repertoires. A TCS score was defined as the ratio between F50 (clonal expansion) and ExV (chaos), using BLOSUM62-based TCRdist between CDR3 peptides within each V-J. Welch's t-statistics and random forest reduced roughly 530 V-J features to under 15, which were used in a naive Bayes classifier (R e1071). Starting from the raw public reads, TCRdb applied fastp trimming at Q25, assembled clones with MiXCR and retained in-frame beta chains. Rows merge per CDR3 protein into single entries with the most common DNA and genes. These V and J calls rely on TCRdb rather than the paper's analysis. The sample profile shows about 110,000 distinct CDR3 sequences; about a sixth of them were found once. The ten most abundant clones make up around 44% of the sample.

Paper-wide results and their limitations: In cross-validation, a model built on a 13 V-J signature told ophthalmopathy apart from stable hyperthyroidism with under 90% sensitivity and 81% to 82% specificity, and in testing the same model reached 80%/75%. No statistical method was used to set the sample size in advance, and investigators knew the group allocation. During validation, the model predicted progression to ophthalmopathy a median of roughly 7.1 months ahead of onset, with almost 71% sensitivity and more than 72% specificity. Most expanded thyroid clonotypes (frequency above 0.001) were also detected in blood, suggesting blood repertoires may reflect thyroid immune responses.

The receptor was derived from a woman between 50 and 59 years old with Graves' hyperthyroidism. Sequencing used blood. Recombination connected TRBV7-9 to TRBJ2-7; TRBD1 is perhaps the D gene, given 6 matching bases. The nucleotide sequence is TGTGCCAGCAGCTTAGATCAGGGGTCGATGGACGAGCAGTACTTC. It specifies CASSLDQGSMDEQYF.